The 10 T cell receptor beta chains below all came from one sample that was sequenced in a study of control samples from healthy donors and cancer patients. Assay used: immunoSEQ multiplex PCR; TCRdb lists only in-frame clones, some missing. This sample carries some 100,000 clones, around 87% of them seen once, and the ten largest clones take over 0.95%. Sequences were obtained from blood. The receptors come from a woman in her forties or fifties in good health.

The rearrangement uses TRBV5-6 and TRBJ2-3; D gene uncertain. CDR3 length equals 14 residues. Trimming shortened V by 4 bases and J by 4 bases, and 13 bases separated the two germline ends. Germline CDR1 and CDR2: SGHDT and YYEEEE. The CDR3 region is CASSLSGSADTQYF. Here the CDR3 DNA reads TGTGCCAGCAGCCTGTCTGGGTCCGCAGATACGCAGTATTTT.

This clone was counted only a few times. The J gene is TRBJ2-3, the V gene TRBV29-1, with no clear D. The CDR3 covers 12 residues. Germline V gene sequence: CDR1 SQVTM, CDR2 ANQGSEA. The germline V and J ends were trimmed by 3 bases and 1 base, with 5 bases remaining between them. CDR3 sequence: CSVDPGTDTQYF. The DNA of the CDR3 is TGCAGCGTTGACCCCGGCACAGATACGCAGTATTTT.

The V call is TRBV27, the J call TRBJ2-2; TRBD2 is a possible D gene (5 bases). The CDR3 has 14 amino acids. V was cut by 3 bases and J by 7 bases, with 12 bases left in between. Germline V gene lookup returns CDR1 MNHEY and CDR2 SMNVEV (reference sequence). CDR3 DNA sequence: TGTGCCAGCAGTTTTACGCCCAGCGGCGGGGAGCTGTTTTTT. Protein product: CASSFTPSGGELFF.

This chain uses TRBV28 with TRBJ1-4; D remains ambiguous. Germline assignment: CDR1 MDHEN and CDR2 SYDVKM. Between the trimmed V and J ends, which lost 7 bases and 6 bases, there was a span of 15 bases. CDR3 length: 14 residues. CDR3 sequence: CASMTPASDEKLFF. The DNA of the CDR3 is TGTGCCAGCATGACCCCGGCCTCCGATGAAAAACTGTTTTTT. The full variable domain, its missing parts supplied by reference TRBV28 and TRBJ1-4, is DVKVTQSSRYLVKRTGEKVFLECVQDMDHENMFWYRQDPGLGLRLIYFSYDVKMKEKGDIPEGYSVSREKKERFSLILESASTNQTSMYLCASMTPASDEKLFFGSGTQLSVL.

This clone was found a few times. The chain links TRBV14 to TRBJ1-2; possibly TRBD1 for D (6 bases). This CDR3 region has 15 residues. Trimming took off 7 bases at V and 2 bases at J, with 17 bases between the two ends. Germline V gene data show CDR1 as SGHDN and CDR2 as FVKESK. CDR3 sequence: CASNIDRRLNYGYTF. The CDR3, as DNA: TGTGCCAGCAACATAGACAGGAGACTCAACTATGGCTACACCTTC.

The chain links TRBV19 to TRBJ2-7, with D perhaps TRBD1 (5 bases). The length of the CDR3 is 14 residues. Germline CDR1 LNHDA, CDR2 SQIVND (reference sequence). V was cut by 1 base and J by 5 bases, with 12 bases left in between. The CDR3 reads CASSIGGRVHEQYF. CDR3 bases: TGTGCCAGTAGTATAGGTGGCAGGGTCCACGAGCAGTACTTC. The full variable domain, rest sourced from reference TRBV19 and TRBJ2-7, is DGGITQSPKYLFRKEGQNVTLSCEQNLNHDAMYWYRQDPGQGLRLIYYSQIVNDFQKGDIAEGYSVSREKKESFPLTVTSAQKNPTAFYLCASSIGGRVHEQYFGPGTRLTVT.

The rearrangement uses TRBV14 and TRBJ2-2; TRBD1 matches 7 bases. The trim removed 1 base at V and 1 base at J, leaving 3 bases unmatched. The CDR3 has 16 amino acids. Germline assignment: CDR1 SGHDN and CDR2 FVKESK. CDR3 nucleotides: TGTGCCAGCAGCCAAGCACGGACAGGGAACACCGGGGAGCTGTTTTTT. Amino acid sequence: CASSQARTGNTGELFF.

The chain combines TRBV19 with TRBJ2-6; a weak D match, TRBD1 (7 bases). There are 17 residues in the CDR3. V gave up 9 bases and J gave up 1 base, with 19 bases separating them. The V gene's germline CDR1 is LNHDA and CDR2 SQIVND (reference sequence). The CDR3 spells CASRQGGRRSGANVLTF. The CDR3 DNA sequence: TGTGCCAGCCGACAGGGAGGTAGGAGATCTGGGGCCAACGTCCTGACTTTC. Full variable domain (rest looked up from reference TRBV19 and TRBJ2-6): DGGITQSPKYLFRKEGQNVTLSCEQNLNHDAMYWYRQDPGQGLRLIYYSQIVNDFQKGDIAEGYSVSREKKESFPLTVTSAQKNPTAFYLCASRQGGRRSGANVLTFGAGSRLTVL.

The chain's CDR3 is CASSWDFGTTEAFF. The CDR3 DNA reads as TGTGCCAGCAGTTGGGACTTCGGGACCACTGAAGCTTTCTTT. The V gene is TRBV6-2 or TRBV6-3, the J gene TRBJ1-1; perhaps TRBD1 as D (5 bases). Looked up from germline, CDR1 is MNHEY and CDR2 is SVGEGT. The CDR3 runs 14 residues. The germline V and J ends were trimmed by 4 bases and 4 bases, with 13 bases remaining between them.

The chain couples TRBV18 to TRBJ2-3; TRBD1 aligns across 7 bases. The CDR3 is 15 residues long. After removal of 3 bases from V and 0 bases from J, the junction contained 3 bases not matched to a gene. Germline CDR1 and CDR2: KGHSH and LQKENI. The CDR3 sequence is CASSPRDSSTDTQYF. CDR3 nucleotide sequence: TGTGCCAGCTCACCTCGGGACAGCAGCACAGATACGCAGTATTTT.